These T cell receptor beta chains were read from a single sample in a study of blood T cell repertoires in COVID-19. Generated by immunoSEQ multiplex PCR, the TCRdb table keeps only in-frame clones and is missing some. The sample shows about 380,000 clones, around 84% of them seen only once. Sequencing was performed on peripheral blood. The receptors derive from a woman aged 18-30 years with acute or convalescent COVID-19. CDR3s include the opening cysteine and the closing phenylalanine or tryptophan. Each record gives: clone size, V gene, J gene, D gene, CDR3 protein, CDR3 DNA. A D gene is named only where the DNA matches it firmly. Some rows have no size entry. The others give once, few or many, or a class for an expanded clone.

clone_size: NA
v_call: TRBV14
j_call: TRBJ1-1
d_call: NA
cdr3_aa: CASSSSVNTEAFF
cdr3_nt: TGTGCCAGCAGCTCTTCGGTGAACACTGAAGCTTTCTTT

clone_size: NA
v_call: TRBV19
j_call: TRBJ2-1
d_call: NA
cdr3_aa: CASSILGKVSYNEQFF
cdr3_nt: TGTGCCAGTAGTATACTCGGGAAAGTCTCCTACAATGAGCAGTTCTTC

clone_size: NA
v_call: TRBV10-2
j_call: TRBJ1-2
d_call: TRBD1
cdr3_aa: CASSVRTGNYGYTF
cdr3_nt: TGCGCCAGCAGTGTTCGGACAGGGAACTATGGCTACACCTTC

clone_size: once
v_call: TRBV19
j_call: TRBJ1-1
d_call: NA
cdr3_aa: CASSEMDSRATEAFF
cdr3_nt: TGTGCCAGTAGCGAAATGGACAGCCGGGCGACTGAAGCTTTCTTT

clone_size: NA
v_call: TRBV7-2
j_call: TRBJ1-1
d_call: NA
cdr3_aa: CASSLQGPSEAFF
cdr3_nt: TGTGCCAGCAGCTTACAGGGGCCGAGTGAAGCTTTCTTT

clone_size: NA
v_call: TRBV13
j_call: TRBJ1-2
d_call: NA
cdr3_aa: CASSLGRGRGGDGYTF
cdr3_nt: TGTGCCAGCAGCTTAGGCAGAGGCCGCGGGGGGGATGGCTACACCTTC

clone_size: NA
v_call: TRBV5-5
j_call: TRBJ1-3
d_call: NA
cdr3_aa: CASSLYEDTIYF
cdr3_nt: TGTGCCAGCAGCTTGTACGAGGACACCATATATTTT

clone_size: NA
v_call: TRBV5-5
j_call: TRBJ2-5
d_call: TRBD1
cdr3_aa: CASSLRWTGVFEGETQYF
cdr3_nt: TGTGCCAGCAGCTTGCGTTGGACAGGGGTCTTCGAGGGCGAGACCCAGTACTTC

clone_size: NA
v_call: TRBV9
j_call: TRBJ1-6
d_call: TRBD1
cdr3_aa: CASSAQDRVSYNSPLHF
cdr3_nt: TGTGCCAGCAGCGCACAGGACAGGGTATCCTATAATTCACCCCTCCACTTT

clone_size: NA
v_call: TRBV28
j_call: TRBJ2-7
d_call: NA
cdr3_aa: CASTPGPAYEQYF
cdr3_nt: TGTGCCAGCACCCCGGGTCCGGCCTACGAGCAGTACTTC

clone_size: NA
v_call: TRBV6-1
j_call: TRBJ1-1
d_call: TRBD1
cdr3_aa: CASSEGIDRQGLGAFF
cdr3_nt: TGTGCCAGCAGTGAAGGAATCGATCGACAGGGACTAGGAGCTTTCTTT

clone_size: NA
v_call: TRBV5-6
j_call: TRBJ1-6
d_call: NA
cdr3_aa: CASSLNRAISSYNSPLHF
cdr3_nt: TGTGCCAGCAGCTTGAACAGGGCCATTAGCTCCTATAATTCACCCCTCCACTTT

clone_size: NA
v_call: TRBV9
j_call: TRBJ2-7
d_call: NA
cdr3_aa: CASSVGLGGLPYEQYF
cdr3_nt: TGTGCCAGCAGCGTAGGACTAGGTGGGCTACCCTACGAGCAGTACTTC

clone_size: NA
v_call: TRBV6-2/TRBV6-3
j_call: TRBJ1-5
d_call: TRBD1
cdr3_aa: CASSYTHRGHGNQPQHF
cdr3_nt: TGTGCCAGCAGTTACACACACAGGGGGCATGGCAATCAGCCCCAGCATTTT

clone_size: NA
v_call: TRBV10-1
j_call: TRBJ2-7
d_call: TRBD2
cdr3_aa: CASCSGGPSYEQYF
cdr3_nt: TGCGCCAGCTGTAGCGGGGGCCCCTCCTACGAGCAGTACTTC

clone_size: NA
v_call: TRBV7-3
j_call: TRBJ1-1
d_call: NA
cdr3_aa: CASSFIEDTEAFF
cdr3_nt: TGTGCCAGCAGCTTCATAGAGGACACTGAAGCTTTCTTT

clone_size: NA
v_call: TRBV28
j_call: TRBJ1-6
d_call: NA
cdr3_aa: CASRRQAYNSPLHF
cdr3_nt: TGTGCCAGCAGACGACAGGCCTATAATTCACCCCTCCACTTT

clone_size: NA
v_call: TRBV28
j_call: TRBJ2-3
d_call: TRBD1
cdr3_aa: CASSSRRDSLTDTQYF
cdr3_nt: TGTGCCAGCAGTAGCCGCCGGGACAGCCTCACAGATACGCAGTATTTT

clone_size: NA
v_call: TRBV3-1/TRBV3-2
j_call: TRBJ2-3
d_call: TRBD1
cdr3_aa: CASSQHPDREVPDTQYF
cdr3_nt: TGTGCCAGCAGCCAACACCCGGACAGGGAGGTACCAGATACGCAGTATTTT

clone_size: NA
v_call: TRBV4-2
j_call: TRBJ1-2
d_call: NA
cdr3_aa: CASSRDGSGYTF
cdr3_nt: TGTGCCAGCAGCCGAGACGGGTCGGGCTACACCTTC

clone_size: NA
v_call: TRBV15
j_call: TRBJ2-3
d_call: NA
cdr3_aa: CATSRSSPDTQYF
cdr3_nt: TGTGCCACCAGCAGAAGTAGTCCAGATACGCAGTATTTT

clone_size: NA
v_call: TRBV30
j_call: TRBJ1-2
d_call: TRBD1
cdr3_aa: CAWTWDRTNYGYTF
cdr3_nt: TGTGCCTGGACTTGGGACAGGACGAATTATGGCTACACCTTC

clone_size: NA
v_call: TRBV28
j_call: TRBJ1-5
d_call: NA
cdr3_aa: CASSLRREIGQPQHF
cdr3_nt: TGTGCCAGCAGTTTGAGACGGGAGATTGGTCAGCCCCAGCATTTT

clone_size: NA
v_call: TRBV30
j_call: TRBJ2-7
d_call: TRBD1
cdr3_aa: CAWTPGQDSYEQYF
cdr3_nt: TGTGCCTGGACACCGGGACAGGACTCCTACGAGCAGTACTTC

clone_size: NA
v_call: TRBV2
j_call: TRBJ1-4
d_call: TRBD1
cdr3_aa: CASKDRVGTNEKLFF
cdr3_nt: TGTGCCAGCAAGGACAGGGTGGGCACTAATGAAAAACTGTTTTTT

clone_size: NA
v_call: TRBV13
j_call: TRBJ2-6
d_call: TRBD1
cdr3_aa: CASSPQGASGANVLTF
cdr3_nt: TGTGCCAGCAGCCCGCAGGGGGCGAGTGGGGCCAACGTCCTGACTTTC

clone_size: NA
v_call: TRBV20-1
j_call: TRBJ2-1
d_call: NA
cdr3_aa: CSPVGNEQFF
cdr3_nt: TGCAGTCCAGTCGGGAATGAGCAGTTCTTC

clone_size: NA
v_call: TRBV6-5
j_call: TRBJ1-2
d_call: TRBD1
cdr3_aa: CASRGQGKIGGYTF
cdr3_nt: TGTGCCAGCAGGGGACAGGGGAAGATTGGAGGCTACACCTTC

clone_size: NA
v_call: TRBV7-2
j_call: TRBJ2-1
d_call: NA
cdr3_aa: CASSFGIYNEQFF
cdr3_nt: TGTGCCAGCAGCTTCGGGATCTACAATGAGCAGTTCTTC

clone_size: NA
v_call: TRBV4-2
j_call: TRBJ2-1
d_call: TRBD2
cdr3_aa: CASSQELYLAGSNEQFF
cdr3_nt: TGTGCCAGCAGCCAAGAGCTTTATCTAGCGGGATCCAATGAGCAGTTCTTC

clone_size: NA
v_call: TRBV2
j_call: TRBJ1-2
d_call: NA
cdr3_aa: CASSGPAGPAKGYTF
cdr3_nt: TGTGCCAGCAGTGGCCCGGCAGGTCCTGCCAAAGGCTACACCTTC

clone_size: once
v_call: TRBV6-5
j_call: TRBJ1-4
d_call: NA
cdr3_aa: CASRVGQIEKLFF
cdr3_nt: TGTGCCAGCAGGGTAGGACAGATTGAAAAACTGTTTTTT

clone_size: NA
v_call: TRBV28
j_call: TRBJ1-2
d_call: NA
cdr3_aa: CAINYGDYGYTF
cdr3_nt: TGTGCCATCAATTACGGAGACTATGGCTACACCTTC

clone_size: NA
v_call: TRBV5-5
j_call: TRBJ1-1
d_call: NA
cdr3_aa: CASSSGPFGGTEAFF
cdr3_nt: TGTGCCAGCAGCTCCGGTCCCTTCGGGGGCACTGAAGCTTTCTTT

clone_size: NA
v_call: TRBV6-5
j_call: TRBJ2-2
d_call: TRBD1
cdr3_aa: CASSPGTVTGELFF
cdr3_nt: TGTGCCAGCAGCCCCGGGACAGTCACCGGGGAGCTGTTTTTT

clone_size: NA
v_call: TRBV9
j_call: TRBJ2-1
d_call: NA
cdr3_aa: CVSSVTTGSYNEQFF
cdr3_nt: TGTGTCAGCAGCGTTACTACGGGCTCCTACAATGAGCAGTTCTTC

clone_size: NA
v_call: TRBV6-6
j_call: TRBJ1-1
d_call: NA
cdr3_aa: CASSGRKEATEAFF
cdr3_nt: TGTGCCAGCAGCGGACGGAAGGAGGCCACTGAAGCTTTCTTT

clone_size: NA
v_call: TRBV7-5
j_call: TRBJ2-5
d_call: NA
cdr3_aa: CARSLATDLYQETQYF
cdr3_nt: TGTGCCAGAAGCTTAGCCACCGACTTATACCAAGAGACCCAGTACTTC

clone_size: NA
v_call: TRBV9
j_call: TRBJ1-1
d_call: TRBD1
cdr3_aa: CASSPPGQGGVAEAFF
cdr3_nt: TGTGCCAGCAGCCCGCCGGGACAGGGGGGGGTCGCTGAAGCTTTCTTT

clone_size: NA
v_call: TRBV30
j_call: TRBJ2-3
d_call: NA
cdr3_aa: CAWRRSTDTQYF
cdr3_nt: TGTGCCTGGCGCAGGAGCACAGATACGCAGTATTTT

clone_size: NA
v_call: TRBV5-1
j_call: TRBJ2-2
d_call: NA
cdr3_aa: CASSLPGGEVTGELFF
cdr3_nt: TGCGCCAGCAGCTTGCCAGGAGGAGAGGTCACCGGGGAGCTGTTTTTT

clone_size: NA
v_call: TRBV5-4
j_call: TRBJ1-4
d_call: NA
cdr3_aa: CASSLAGIEKLFF
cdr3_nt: TGTGCCAGCAGCTTGGCAGGGATTGAAAAACTGTTTTTT

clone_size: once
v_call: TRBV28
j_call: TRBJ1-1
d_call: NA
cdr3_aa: CASSLERGTEAFF
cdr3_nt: TGTGCCAGCAGTTTGGAACGGGGGACTGAAGCTTTCTTT

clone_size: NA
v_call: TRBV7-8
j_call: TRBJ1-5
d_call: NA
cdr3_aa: CASSPGGWGTQPQHF
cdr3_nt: TGTGCCAGCAGCCCGGGGGGGTGGGGGACTCAGCCCCAGCATTTT

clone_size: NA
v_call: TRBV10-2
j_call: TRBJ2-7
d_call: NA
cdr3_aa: CASRVNRVDEQYF
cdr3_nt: TGCGCCAGCAGGGTAAACAGGGTGGACGAGCAGTACTTC